This T cell receptor beta chain was captured in a study of T cell responses to AZD1222 COVID-19 vaccine. Whole-study results and caveats: Donors in the cohort were predominantly white British and more often female, and clonal diversity was possibly underestimated.

About this clone itself: Antigen unknown.

The method was immunoSEQ multiplex PCR; TCRdb's version includes in-frame clones alone and lacks a portion of them. The table shows roughly 120,000 clones, with roughly 91% occurring only once. CDR1 and CDR2 from the germline V gene are SGHTA and FQGTGA. V gave up 6 bases and J gave up 9 bases, with 15 bases separating them. CDR3 size: 13 residues. The specimen comprised peripheral blood, sampled 28 days after the second AZD1222 dose. The source of this sequence is an adult who received the AZD1222 COVID-19 vaccine. The chain links TRBV7-3 to TRBJ2-1; D is undetermined. In nucleotides, the CDR3 is TGTGCCAGCAGATCGACCTTCCTGGGTGAGCAGTTCTTC. Its translation is CASRSTFLGEQFF.